This T cell receptor (beta chain) was identified in a study of T cell responses to AZD1222 COVID-19 vaccine. Study-wide results and limits: Only a handful of AZD1222 recipients, roughly six in all, had baseline seropositivity. Donors skewed white British and female; clonal diversity was possibly underestimated. When two AZD1222 doses had been given, Spike-specific TCR breadth and depth rose. Unmutated regions of variants are reportedly targeted by nearly half of spike-specific TCRs.

Sequencing was performed with immunoSEQ multiplex PCR; in TCRdb, only in-frame clones are kept and a portion is missing. The sample lists about 160,000 clones, around 90% occurring once. With regard to this clone: The antigen remains undetermined.

V lost 5 bases to trimming and J lost 10 bases; unmatched junction nucleotides: 7. CDR3 length equals 14 residues. CDR1 and CDR2 from the germline V gene are SNHLY and FYNNEI. The receptor was derived from an adult who received the AZD1222 COVID-19 vaccine. The rearrangement links TRBV2 to TRBJ1-6; 8 bases fit TRBD1. This sample comprised peripheral blood, obtained 28 days after the second AZD1222 dose. CDR3 sequence (DNA): TGTGCCAGCAGTTTAAAGCAGGGGGCGTCACCCCTCCACTTT. Residues: CASSLKQGASPLHF.